This T cell receptor (beta chain) was found in a study of healthy donors' naive CD4 and CD8 T cells. Study at large: A new alpha primer set targeted every functional IMGT alpha variant. General study points: Negatively charged CDR3s marked CD8+ lineage; positively charged CDR3s marked CD4+ lineage. Reportedly, most V and J gene segments showed naive CD4+ versus CD8+ bias.

In the case of this clonotype: Its cognate antigen is unknown.

The ends were cut back, 3 bases at V and 3 bases at J, with 8 bases in the middle. CDR3 length equals 12 residues. Germline V gene lookup returns CDR1 GTSNPN and CDR2 SVGIG (reference sequence). Starting from 450 to 550 ng of total RNA, TCR libraries were made with linear amplification. One entry per CDR3 protein results from TCRdb running MiXCR on the reads. The table has approximately 200,000 distinct CDR3 sequences, about 70% seen once. The sequencing input was naive CD4+ and CD8+ T cells sorted from blood, pooled from several donors. The receptor was isolated from a pool of human donors in good health; the sample pools cells from several healthy donors. The rearrangement uses TRBV30 and TRBJ1-1; D gene unclear. The CDR3 spells CAWRFADTEAFF. The CDR3 coding sequence is TGTGCCTGGAGATTTGCTGACACTGAAGCTTTCTTT.